These T cell receptor beta chains were read from a single sample in a study of T cell changes during pregnancy in multiple sclerosis. Produced via immunoSEQ multiplex PCR; TCRdb's table is partial and in-frame only. The sample has about 50,000 clones; more than 85% are singletons. Sequencing was performed on CD4+ T cells from peripheral blood mononuclear cells, taken after pregnancy. The receptors come from a female donor with multiple sclerosis, enrolled in a pregnancy study. CDR3s include the opening cysteine and the closing phenylalanine or tryptophan. D genes are given only for firm matches. Expanded clones get a size class; other rows say once, few or many, or leave the size out.

d_call | j_call | clone_size | v_call | cdr3_nt | cdr3_aa
- | TRBJ2-7 | - | TRBV6-6 | TGTGCCAGCAGCGAGGACAGTCCCTACGAGCAGTACTTC | CASSEDSPYEQYF
TRBD2 | TRBJ2-1 | - | TRBV9 | TGTGCCAGCAGCCCCCGGACTAGTGGGGGCAATGAGCAGTTCTTC | CASSPRTSGGNEQFF
TRBD2 | TRBJ2-4 | - | TRBV7-9 | TGTGCCAGCAGCTCCGGGACTAGCGGGAGGGTGAGCAAAAACATTCAGTACTTC | CASSSGTSGRVSKNIQYF
- | TRBJ2-2 | - | TRBV4-3 | TGCGCCAGCAGCCAACTCTCGGGGTCTACCGGGGAGCTGTTTTTT | CASSQLSGSTGELFF
TRBD2 | TRBJ2-3 | - | TRBV2 | TGTGCCAGCAGGCCTACAACCTCCGGACTAGCGGGACATACGCAGTATTTT | CASRPTTSGLAGHTQYF
TRBD1 | TRBJ1-2 | - | TRBV28 | TGTGCCAGCAGGACGACAGGGGGGGGTGGCTACACCTTC | CASRTTGGGGYTF
- | TRBJ2-1 | - | TRBV7-2 | TGTGCCAGCAGCTTAATAACCGGGAGAGTGGTGAATGAGCAGTTCTTC | CASSLITGRVVNEQFF
- | TRBJ2-1 | - | TRBV6-6 | TGTGCCAGCACCTTAGACTTTAATGAGCAGTTCTTC | CASTLDFNEQFF
TRBD1 | TRBJ1-5 | - | TRBV19 | TGTGCCGGCTCGACAGGGGGAGCGGGCAATCAGCCCCAGCATTTT | CAGSTGGAGNQPQHF
- | TRBJ2-7 | - | TRBV30 | TGTGCCTGGAGTTCGGACAAATACGAGCAGTACTTC | CAWSSDKYEQYF
TRBD2 | TRBJ2-7 | - | TRBV9 | TGTGCCAGCAGCGTAGCCAGCGGGGACCCCTACGAGCAGTACTTC | CASSVASGDPYEQYF
TRBD1 | TRBJ1-1 | - | TRBV5-1 | TGCGCCAGCAGCTTGCAGGGGGGGAACACTGAAGCTTTCTTT | CASSLQGGNTEAFF
- | TRBJ2-5 | - | TRBV5-1 | TGCGCCAGCAGCCCCGGGAGAGGGGGCGAGACCCAGTACTTC | CASSPGRGGETQYF
- | TRBJ1-2 | - | TRBV4-2 | TGTGCCAGCAGCCAAGTCGAGACAGGTGGCCTGGGGTATGGCTACACCTTC | CASSQVETGGLGYGYTF
- | TRBJ2-1 | - | TRBV6-1 | TGTGCCAGCAGTGAAGCGGGAGGTCGGTACAATGAGCAGTTCTTC | CASSEAGGRYNEQFF
TRBD2 | TRBJ2-1 | - | TRBV11-3 | TGTGCCAGCAGCTCCCAACCCGGGACTAGCGGGAGAAATGAGCAGTTCTTC | CASSSQPGTSGRNEQFF
TRBD1 | TRBJ1-1 | - | TRBV30 | TGTGCCTGGAGTCCACAGGGGGGCACTGAAGCTTTCTTT | CAWSPQGGTEAFF
TRBD2 | TRBJ2-6 | once | TRBV4-1 | TGCGCCAGCAGCCAAGGTAGCGGGATCCCCACCTCTGGGGCCAACGTCCTGACTTTC | CASSQGSGIPTSGANVLTF
TRBD2 | TRBJ2-7 | once | TRBV4-2 | TGTGCCAGCAGCCAAGCCGGGGGGGTATCCTACGAGCAGTACTTC | CASSQAGGVSYEQYF
TRBD1 | TRBJ1-2 | - | TRBV4-2 | TGTGCCAGTCGGACAGGAAATTATGGCTACACCTTC | CASRTGNYGYTF
TRBD1 | TRBJ1-1 | - | TRBV11-1 | TGTGCCAGCAGCTTAGCTGGGACAGGGAGCACTGAAGCTTTCTTT | CASSLAGTGSTEAFF
TRBD2 | TRBJ2-1 | - | TRBV28 | TGTGCCAGCACCTTTTTGGGGGTAGCGGGAAGAGGGTACAATGAGCAGTTCTTC | CASTFLGVAGRGYNEQFF
- | TRBJ2-7 | - | TRBV28 | TGTGCCAGCAGTTTATCCTCAGGGACTGGGTACGAGCAGTACTTC | CASSLSSGTGYEQYF
- | TRBJ2-2 | - | TRBV7-7 | TGTGCCAGCAGCTTAGCGGTGGCATCTGACACCGGGGAGCTGTTTTTT | CASSLAVASDTGELFF
TRBD2 | TRBJ2-1 | - | TRBV27 | TGTGCCAGCAGTTTCATGACTAGCGGATTAAGACGCTCCTACAATGAGCAGTTCTTC | CASSFMTSGLRRSYNEQFF
- | TRBJ2-3 | - | TRBV18 | TGTGCCAGCTCACCACCGGGCGGGACTAGCACAGATACGCAGTATTTT | CASSPPGGTSTDTQYF
- | TRBJ2-5 | - | TRBV10-3 | TGTGCCATCAAACCTACAGGGTTGGGGACCCAGTACTTC | CAIKPTGLGTQYF
- | TRBJ2-7 | - | TRBV5-1 | TGCGCCAGCAGCTTGGGAGGGGGTGCACGGGAGCAGTACTTC | CASSLGGGAREQYF
TRBD1 | TRBJ1-2 | - | TRBV7-2 | TGTGCCAGCAGCTTAGAAGACAGGGCGAGCTATGGCTACACCTTC | CASSLEDRASYGYTF
- | TRBJ2-2 | - | TRBV7-3 | TGTGCCAGCAGCTTCCCCAGCTCAGGTTATAACACCGGGGAGCTGTTTTTT | CASSFPSSGYNTGELFF
- | TRBJ2-1 | - | TRBV11-3 | TGTGCCAGCAGTCCAGGGCATCGGGAGAATGAGCAGTTCTTC | CASSPGHRENEQFF
- | TRBJ1-1 | - | TRBV20-1 | TGCAGTGCTGAATCGGTCACTGAAGCTTTCTTT | CSAESVTEAFF
TRBD2 | TRBJ2-7 | - | TRBV5-1 | TGCGCCAGCGGTAGCGGGAGGTACGAGCAGTACTTC | CASGSGRYEQYF
TRBD2 | TRBJ2-2 | - | TRBV27 | TGTGCCAGCAGTTTAGGTGCCGGGACTAGTTTTTGGGAGCTGTTTTTT | CASSLGAGTSFWELFF
- | TRBJ2-3 | - | TRBV7-9 | TGTGCCAGCAGCCCATACGCCGGCGGCCTTGAGGCAGATACGCAGTATTTT | CASSPYAGGLEADTQYF
- | TRBJ1-1 | - | TRBV29-1 | TGCAGCGTCGGCACTAGTACTGAAGCTTTCTTT | CSVGTSTEAFF
- | TRBJ2-7 | - | TRBV11-2 | TGTGCCAGCAGCTTAGTTTACGGTTCCGAGCAGTACTTC | CASSLVYGSEQYF
- | TRBJ1-2 | - | TRBV6-6 | TGTGCCAGCAGTCCTTTTCAGGGGTTAGTGAGTGGCTACACCTTC | CASSPFQGLVSGYTF
TRBD1 | TRBJ2-7 | - | TRBV7-7 | TGTGCCAGCAGCATCGGACAGGGTGACGAGCAGTACTTC | CASSIGQGDEQYF
- | TRBJ2-5 | - | TRBV5-1 | TGCGCCAGCAGCTTGAATCCCGTTCTCACAGGGCCGGCGGAGACCCAGTACTTC | CASSLNPVLTGPAETQYF
TRBD1 | TRBJ1-2 | - | TRBV25-1 | TGTGCCAGCAGTGGGGGTCTAACAGGGGCACGACATGGCTACACCTTC | CASSGGLTGARHGYTF
TRBD2 | TRBJ2-3 | - | TRBV7-9 | TGTGCCAGCAGCTTGGGTGGACTAGCGGGGTCTACGCAGTATTTT | CASSLGGLAGSTQYF
- | TRBJ2-7 | - | TRBV5-6 | TGTGCCAGCGGGAGGCGGGGGCCCTCCTACGAGCAGTACTTC | CASGRRGPSYEQYF
- | TRBJ2-1 | - | TRBV28 | TGTGCCAGCAGTCCGGGCGGGACCTACAATGAGCAGTTCTTC | CASSPGGTYNEQFF
- | TRBJ1-2 | - | TRBV28 | TGTGCCAGCAGTTTATCTGGTTTCGGCTATGGCTACACCTTC | CASSLSGFGYGYTF
- | TRBJ2-7 | - | TRBV21-1 | TGTGCCAGCAGCACCGGACGGGACATCTACGAGCAGTACTTC | CASSTGRDIYEQYF
TRBD1 | TRBJ2-7 | - | TRBV29-1 | TGCAGCGCCACTTCGGGACAGAACGAGCAGTACTTC | CSATSGQNEQYF
TRBD2 | TRBJ2-5 | - | TRBV5-4 | TGTGCCAGCAGCCGAATACTAGCGGGGAGACAAGAGACCCAGTACTTC | CASSRILAGRQETQYF
TRBD2 | TRBJ2-3 | once | TRBV29-1 | TGCAGCGTTTCCACTAGCGGGCGCACAGATACGCAGTATTTT | CSVSTSGRTDTQYF
- | TRBJ1-1 | - | TRBV6-6 | TGTGCCAGCAGTCGGACTATGGGGCCCACTGAAGCTTTCTTT | CASSRTMGPTEAFF
TRBD2 | TRBJ2-7 | - | TRBV10-2 | TGCGCCAGCGTTATGGGACTAGCTTCCTACGAGCAGTACTTC | CASVMGLASYEQYF
TRBD1 | TRBJ1-2 | - | TRBV28 | TGTGCCAGCAGTAATTCGAACAGGGGTGGCTACACCTTC | CASSNSNRGGYTF
TRBD2 | TRBJ2-1 | - | TRBV5-1 | TGCGCCAGCAGCTTGATACAGCGGGAGGGGTACAATGAGCAGTTCTTC | CASSLIQREGYNEQFF
- | TRBJ1-1 | - | TRBV7-9 | TGTGCCAGCAGCCCTTACAACAGTATCACTGAAGCTTTCTTT | CASSPYNSITEAFF
- | TRBJ2-2 | - | TRBV5-1 | TGCGCCAGCAGCCGACAGCTCACCGGGGAGCTGTTTTTT | CASSRQLTGELFF
- | TRBJ1-3 | once | TRBV7-8 | TGTGCCAGCAGCTTAGCGAGGTCCTCTGGAAACACCATATATTTT | CASSLARSSGNTIYF
TRBD2 | TRBJ2-1 | - | TRBV27 | TGTGCCAGCAGTTCAATAGCGGGAGATAGGAATGAGCAGTTCTTC | CASSSIAGDRNEQFF